These T cell receptor beta chains were read from a single sample in a study of blood T cells in healthy people across ages. TCRdb ran MiXCR on the 5' RACE reads and lists one entry per CDR3 protein. The sample lists hundreds of thousands of distinct CDR3 sequences; less than 80% were seen once. The sequenced sample consisted of blood. The receptors were gathered from a man younger than 40 in good health. Each CDR3 is given with its conserved first and last residue. Fields, in order: clone size, V gene, D gene, J gene, CDR3 protein, CDR3 DNA. A D gene is named only where the DNA matches it firmly. Expanded clones are given a class, and other clones once, few, many or no size at all.

size: NA
V: TRBV10-3
D: TRBD1
J: TRBJ1-1
CDR3: CAINQRTGNGTEAFF
DNA: TGTGCCATCAATCAACGGACAGGGAATGGCACTGAAGCTTTCTTT

size: NA
V: TRBV12-3/TRBV12-4
D: NA
J: TRBJ2-3
CDR3: CAISVRVYTDTQYF
DNA: TGTGCCATCAGTGTCAGGGTTTACACAGATACGCAGTATTTT

size: NA
V: TRBV20-1
D: NA
J: TRBJ1-5
CDR3: CSVRGWEPPQHF
DNA: TGCAGTGTTAGAGGGTGGGAACCGCCCCAGCATTTT

size: NA
V: TRBV11-1
D: NA
J: TRBJ2-3
CDR3: CAGSLAGGPSADTQYF
DNA: TGTGCCGGCAGCTTAGCAGGAGGGCCGTCAGCAGATACGCAGTATTTT

size: NA
V: TRBV3-1
D: NA
J: TRBJ2-5
CDR3: CASSERTPYQETQYF
DNA: TGTGCCAGCAGCGAAAGAACGCCGTACCAAGAGACCCAGTACTTC

size: NA
V: TRBV28
D: NA
J: TRBJ2-3
CDR3: CASCGQGDNTNTQYF
DNA: TGTGCCAGCTGTGGCCAGGGAGATAACACAAATACGCAGTATTTT

size: once
V: TRBV7-9
D: NA
J: TRBJ2-2
CDR3: CASSLAAGIYLNTGELFF
DNA: TGTGCCAGCAGCTTAGCAGCAGGGATATACTTGAACACCGGGGAGCTGTTTTTT

size: few
V: TRBV4-3
D: NA
J: TRBJ2-1
CDR3: CASSLYLGGEQGTSYNEQFF
DNA: TGCGCCAGCAGCCTCTACCTAGGGGGTGAACAGGGTACCTCCTACAATGAGCAGTTCTTC

size: many
V: TRBV6-5
D: NA
J: TRBJ2-2
CDR3: CASSYSTENTGELFF
DNA: TGTGCCAGCAGTTACTCGACAGAGAACACCGGGGAGCTGTTTTTT

size: few
V: TRBV28
D: TRBD1
J: TRBJ2-1
CDR3: CASNQGVGHNEQFF
DNA: TGTGCCAGCAATCAGGGGGTTGGACACAATGAGCAGTTCTTC

size: NA
V: TRBV4-1
D: NA
J: TRBJ1-2
CDR3: CASSLILDYGYTF
DNA: TGCGCCAGCAGCCTAATACTGGACTATGGCTACACCTTC

size: many
V: TRBV9
D: NA
J: TRBJ2-3
CDR3: CASSVRDGLGDTQYF
DNA: TGTGCCAGCAGCGTACGCGACGGCTTGGGAGATACGCAGTATTTT

size: many
V: TRBV5-6
D: NA
J: TRBJ2-7
CDR3: CASSSLEAGSSYEQYF
DNA: TGTGCCAGCAGCTCCCTCGAGGCAGGGAGCTCCTACGAGCAGTACTTC

size: NA
V: TRBV28
D: TRBD2
J: TRBJ2-7
CDR3: CASSFLAGGDGEQYF
DNA: TGTGCCAGCAGTTTTTTAGCGGGGGGAGATGGTGAGCAGTACTTC

size: NA
V: TRBV9
D: TRBD2
J: TRBJ2-3
CDR3: CASSVRGGTDTQYF
DNA: TGTGCCAGCAGCGTCCGGGGGGGCACAGATACGCAGTATTTT

size: NA
V: TRBV6-5
D: NA
J: TRBJ2-3
CDR3: CASWTVTDTQYF
DNA: TGTGCCAGCTGGACAGTTACAGATACGCAGTATTTT

size: few
V: TRBV10-3
D: NA
J: TRBJ1-4
CDR3: CAISRGEKLFF
DNA: TGTGCCATCAGTCGGGGGGAAAAACTGTTTTTT

size: NA
V: TRBV18
D: NA
J: TRBJ1-5
CDR3: CASSPPNGHSNQPQHF
DNA: TGTGCCAGCTCACCACCGAACGGTCATAGCAATCAGCCCCAGCATTTT

size: NA
V: TRBV10-3
D: NA
J: TRBJ2-7
CDR3: CAISESTGTYEQYF
DNA: TGTGCCATCAGTGAGTCGACGGGAACCTACGAGCAGTACTTC

size: NA
V: TRBV7-2
D: NA
J: TRBJ2-5
CDR3: CASSLNRAYQETQYF
DNA: TGTGCCAGCAGCTTAAACAGGGCGTACCAAGAGACCCAGTACTTC

size: NA
V: TRBV7-2
D: TRBD1
J: TRBJ2-7
CDR3: CASSSPPTGGAYEQYF
DNA: TGTGCCAGCAGCTCCCCACCGACAGGGGGCGCCTACGAGCAGTACTTC

size: NA
V: TRBV15
D: NA
J: TRBJ2-1
CDR3: CATSRSGLAGKIYNEQFF
DNA: TGTGCCACCAGCAGGAGCGGACTGGCGGGGAAGATCTACAATGAGCAGTTCTTC

size: NA
V: TRBV4-3
D: TRBD2
J: TRBJ2-3
CDR3: CASSQDRGGGDTQYF
DNA: TGCGCCAGCAGCCAAGATCGGGGGGGAGGGGATACGCAGTATTTT

size: many
V: TRBV28
D: NA
J: TRBJ1-4
CDR3: CASSAQGFNEKLFF
DNA: TGTGCCAGCAGTGCTCAGGGCTTTAATGAAAAACTGTTTTTT

size: NA
V: TRBV7-4
D: TRBD1
J: TRBJ2-7
CDR3: CASTSPGTEIAYEQYF
DNA: TGTGCCAGCACCTCACCCGGGACAGAGATTGCCTACGAGCAGTACTTC

size: once
V: TRBV10-3
D: TRBD2
J: TRBJ2-5
CDR3: CASRVTSGGTETQYF
DNA: TGTGCCTCCAGGGTGACTAGCGGGGGGACTGAGACCCAGTACTTC

size: NA
V: TRBV3-1
D: TRBD1
J: TRBJ1-1
CDR3: CASRPDRGHTEAFF
DNA: TGTGCCAGCAGACCGGACAGGGGTCACACTGAAGCTTTCTTT

size: NA
V: TRBV6-4
D: TRBD2
J: TRBJ2-1
CDR3: CAGSDSKVRGGLNEQFF
DNA: TGTGCCGGCAGTGACTCGAAAGTGCGGGGGGGTCTCAATGAGCAGTTCTTC

size: NA
V: TRBV28
D: NA
J: TRBJ2-1
CDR3: CASSSRDWFSYNEQFF
DNA: TGTGCCAGCAGCTCCCGGGACTGGTTCTCCTACAATGAGCAGTTCTTC

size: once
V: TRBV7-2
D: TRBD1
J: TRBJ1-2
CDR3: CVSGLAGQLIYGYTF
DNA: TGTGTCAGCGGCTTAGCGGGACAGCTGATCTATGGCTACACCTTC

size: NA
V: TRBV6-5
D: NA
J: TRBJ2-7
CDR3: CASSYSNRRASYEQYF
DNA: TGTGCCAGCAGTTACTCGAATCGCAGGGCGTCCTACGAGCAGTACTTC

size: few
V: TRBV20-1
D: NA
J: TRBJ2-1
CDR3: CSARGGATYNEQFF
DNA: TGCAGTGCTAGGGGGGGGGCCACCTACAATGAGCAGTTCTTC

size: NA
V: TRBV24-1
D: TRBD1
J: TRBJ2-4
CDR3: CATSDPRDRSTPGKNIQYF
DNA: TGTGCCACCAGTGATCCCCGGGACAGGTCAACCCCCGGCAAAAACATTCAGTACTTC

size: few
V: TRBV7-8
D: TRBD1
J: TRBJ2-6
CDR3: CASSRRGPGANVLTF
DNA: TGTGCCAGCAGTCGCAGGGGGCCCGGGGCCAACGTCCTGACTTTC

size: NA
V: TRBV6-2/TRBV6-3
D: NA
J: TRBJ2-7
CDR3: CASSYGSIPYEQYF
DNA: TGTGCCAGCAGTTACGGGAGTATTCCCTACGAGCAGTACTTC

size: NA
V: TRBV6-2/TRBV6-3
D: NA
J: TRBJ1-1
CDR3: CASSFRAGMYTEAFF
DNA: TGTGCCAGCAGTTTCCGGGCAGGGATGTACACTGAAGCTTTCTTT